The 4 T cell receptor beta chains presented below share a single source sample, sequenced in a study of T cell repertoires in cytomegalovirus infection. These receptors lack a known antigen. TCRdb ran MiXCR on the reads and lists one entry per CDR3 protein. The sample has under 500,000 distinct CDR3 sequences; roughly 43% are singletons. Sample: cultured PBMCs, taken from culture after CMV antigen stimulation. The source is a human donor in good health (CMV status not recorded). Some clones in this sample may be carry-over from other donors' samples.

This chain connects TRBV12-3 or TRBV12-4 to TRBJ2-6; D remains ambiguous. CDR3 size: 14 residues. The V and J ends lost 8 bases and 3 bases respectively, with 11 bases between them. CDR3 protein: CASRSSGGANVLTF. In DNA form, the CDR3 reads TGTGCCAGCCGTTCGAGTGGTGGGGCCAACGTCCTGACTTTC.

This clonotype was detected only a few times. The V gene is TRBV7-8, the J gene TRBJ2-2, with 7 bases that match TRBD1. Germline lookup yields CDR1 SGHVS and CDR2 FQNEAQ. This CDR3 contains 15 residues. The V segment lost 4 bases and the J segment 5 bases; nucleotides outside the gene matches: 7. The CDR3 region is CASSSWTGRTGELFF. CDR3 coding DNA: TGTGCCAGCAGCTCGTGGACAGGAAGGACCGGGGAGCTGTTTTTT.

The genes are TRBV7-9 and TRBJ1-3, with D tentatively TRBD1 (5 bases). V was trimmed by 11 bases and J by 2 bases, leaving 13 bases between them. CDR1 is SEHNR, CDR2 FQNEAQ, per germline (reference sequence). The CDR3 is 13 residues long. The CDR3 spells CAGVGQTGNTIYF. CDR3 sequence (DNA): TGTGCCGGGGTGGGGCAAACTGGAAACACCATATATTTT.

The chain joins TRBV4-2 to TRBJ2-5; D gene ambiguous. V lost 0 bases, J lost 5 bases, and 16 bases lay in between. Germline-derived CDR1 and CDR2 are LGHNA and YNFKEQ. The CDR3 is made up of 16 amino acids. The CDR3 sequence is CASSQEVRFESETQYF. DNA of the CDR3: TGTGCCAGCAGCCAAGAAGTACGGTTTGAGAGCGAGACCCAGTACTTC.